This T cell receptor (beta chain) stems from a study of cytomegalovirus exposure and HLA in healthy donors. The PCR ran on 60 Vbeta and 13 Jbeta primers. Assay used: immunoSEQ multiplex PCR; TCRdb lists only in-frame clones, some missing. The sample has 150,000 to 200,000 clones, nearly 80% seen once. Whole-study findings and limits: A further, later analysis showed that HLA-associated TCR beta chains (compared with equally common others) were more clonally expanded. In a later analysis, at a false discovery rate of 0.05, 16,951 TCR beta sequences were associated with HLA alleles. Cytomegalovirus status, reportedly, was diagnosed with high specificity and sensitivity by the classifier.

About this clone itself: Antigen unknown.

Sample: PBMCs. The TCR comes from a woman in her thirties or forties in good health and CMV-seronegative.

CDR3 in DNA: TGTGCCAGTAGTAGACCTAGGGGGTACAATGAGCAGTTCTTC. Encoded protein: CASSRPRGYNEQFF. V and J are TRBV19 and TRBJ2-1, with D maybe TRBD1 (6 bases). Germline assignment: CDR1 LNHDA and CDR2 SQIVND (reference sequence). Trimming cost V 4 bases and J 4 bases, with 11 bases left between them. This CDR3 is built from 14 residues.